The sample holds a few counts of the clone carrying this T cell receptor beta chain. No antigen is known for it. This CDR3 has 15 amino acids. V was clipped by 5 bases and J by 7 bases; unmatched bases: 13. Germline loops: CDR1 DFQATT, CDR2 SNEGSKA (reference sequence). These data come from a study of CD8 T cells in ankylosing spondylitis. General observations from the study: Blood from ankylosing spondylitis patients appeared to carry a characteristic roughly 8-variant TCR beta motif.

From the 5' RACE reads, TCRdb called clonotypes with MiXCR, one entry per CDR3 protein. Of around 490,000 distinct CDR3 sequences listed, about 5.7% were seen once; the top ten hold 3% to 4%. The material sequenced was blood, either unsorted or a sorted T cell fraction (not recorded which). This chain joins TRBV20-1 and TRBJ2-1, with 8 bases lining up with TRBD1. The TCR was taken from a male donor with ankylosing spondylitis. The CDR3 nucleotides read TGCAGTGCTGTGGACAGGGCCGTTTGGGCGAATGAGCAGTTCTTC. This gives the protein CSAVDRAVWANEQFF.